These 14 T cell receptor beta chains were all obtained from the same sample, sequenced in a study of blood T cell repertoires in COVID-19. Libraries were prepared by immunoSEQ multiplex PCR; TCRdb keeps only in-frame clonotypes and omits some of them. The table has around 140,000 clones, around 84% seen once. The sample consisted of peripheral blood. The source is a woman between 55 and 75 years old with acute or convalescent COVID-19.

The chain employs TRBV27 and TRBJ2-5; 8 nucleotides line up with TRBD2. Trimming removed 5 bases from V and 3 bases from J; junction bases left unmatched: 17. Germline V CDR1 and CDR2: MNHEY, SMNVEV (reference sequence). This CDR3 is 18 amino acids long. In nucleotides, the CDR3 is TGTGCCAGCAGTCATTTAGGGTTGATAGCGGGGAGAGAAGAGACCCAGTACTTC. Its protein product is CASSHLGLIAGREETQYF.

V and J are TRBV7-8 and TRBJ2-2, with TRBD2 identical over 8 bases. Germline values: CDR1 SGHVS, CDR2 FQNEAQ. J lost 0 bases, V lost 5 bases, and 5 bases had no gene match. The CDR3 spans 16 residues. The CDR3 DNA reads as TGTGCCAGCAGCCTAACCGGGGGGGCGAACACCGGGGAGCTGTTTTTT. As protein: CASSLTGGANTGELFF.

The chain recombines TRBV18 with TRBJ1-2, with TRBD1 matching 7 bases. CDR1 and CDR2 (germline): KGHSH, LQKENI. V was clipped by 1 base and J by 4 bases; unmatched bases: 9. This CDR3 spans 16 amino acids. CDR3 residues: CASSPLKGQPFYGYTF. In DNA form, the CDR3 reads TGTGCCAGCTCACCACTGAAGGGACAGCCTTTCTATGGCTACACCTTC.

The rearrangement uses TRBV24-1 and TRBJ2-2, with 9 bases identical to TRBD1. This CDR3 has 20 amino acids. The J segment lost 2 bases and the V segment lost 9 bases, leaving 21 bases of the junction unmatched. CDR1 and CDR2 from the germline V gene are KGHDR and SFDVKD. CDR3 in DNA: TGTGCCACCCAGAAAACTAGGGGACAGGGCACCCGCGGAAACACCGGGGAGCTGTTTTTT. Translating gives CATQKTRGQGTRGNTGELFF.

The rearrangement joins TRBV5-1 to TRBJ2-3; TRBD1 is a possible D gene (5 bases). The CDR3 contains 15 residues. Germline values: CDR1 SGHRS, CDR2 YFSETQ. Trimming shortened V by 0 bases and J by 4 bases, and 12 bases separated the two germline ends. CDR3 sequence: CASSLGDRTADTQYF. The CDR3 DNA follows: TGCGCCAGCAGCTTGGGAGACAGAACTGCAGATACGCAGTATTTT.

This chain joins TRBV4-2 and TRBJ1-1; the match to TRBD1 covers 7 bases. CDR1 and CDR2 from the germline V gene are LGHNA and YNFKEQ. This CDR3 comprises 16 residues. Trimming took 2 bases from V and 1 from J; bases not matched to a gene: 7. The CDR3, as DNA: TGTGCCAGCAGCCAACGTACAGGGGACCCGAACACTGAAGCTTTCTTT. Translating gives CASSQRTGDPNTEAFF.

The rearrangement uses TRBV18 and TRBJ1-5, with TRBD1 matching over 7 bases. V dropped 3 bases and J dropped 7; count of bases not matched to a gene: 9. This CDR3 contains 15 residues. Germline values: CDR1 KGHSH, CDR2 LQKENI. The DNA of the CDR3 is TGTGCCAGCTCACCGAACACAGGGGTGGAACAGCCCCAGCATTTT. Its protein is CASSPNTGVEQPQHF.

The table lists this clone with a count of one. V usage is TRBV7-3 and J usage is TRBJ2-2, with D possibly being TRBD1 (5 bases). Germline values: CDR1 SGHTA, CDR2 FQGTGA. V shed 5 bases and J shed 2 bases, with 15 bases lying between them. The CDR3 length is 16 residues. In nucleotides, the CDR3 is TGTGCCAGCAGCACCAAAGGGGTCCTAAACACCGGGGAGCTGTTTTTT. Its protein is CASSTKGVLNTGELFF.

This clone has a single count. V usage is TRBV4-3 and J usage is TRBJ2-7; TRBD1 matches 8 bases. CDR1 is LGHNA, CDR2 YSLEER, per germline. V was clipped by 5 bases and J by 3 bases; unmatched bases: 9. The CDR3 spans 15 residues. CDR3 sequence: CASSVRQGPDYEQYF. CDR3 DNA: TGCGCCAGCAGCGTCCGACAGGGGCCAGACTACGAGCAGTACTTC.

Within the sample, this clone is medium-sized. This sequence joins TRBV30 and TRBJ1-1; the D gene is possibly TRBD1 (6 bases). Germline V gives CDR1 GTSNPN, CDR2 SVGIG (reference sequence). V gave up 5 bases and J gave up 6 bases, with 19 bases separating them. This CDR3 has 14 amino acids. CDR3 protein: CAWGEQGIVPEAFF. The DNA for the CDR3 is TGTGCCTGGGGGGAACAGGGTATTGTCCCTGAAGCTTTCTTT. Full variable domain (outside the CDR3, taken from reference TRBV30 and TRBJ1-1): SQTIHQWPATLVQPVGSPLSLECTVEGTSNPNLYWYRQAAGRGLQLLFYSVGIGQISSEVPQNLSASRPQDRQFILSSKKLLLSDSGFYLCAWGEQGIVPEAFFGQGTRLTVV.

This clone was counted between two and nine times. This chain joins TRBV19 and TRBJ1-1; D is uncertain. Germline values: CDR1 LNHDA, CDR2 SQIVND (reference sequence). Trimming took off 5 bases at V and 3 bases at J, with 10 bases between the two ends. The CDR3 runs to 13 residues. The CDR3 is CASSAITDTEAFF. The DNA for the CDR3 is TGTGCCAGTAGTGCCATCACGGACACTGAAGCTTTCTTT.

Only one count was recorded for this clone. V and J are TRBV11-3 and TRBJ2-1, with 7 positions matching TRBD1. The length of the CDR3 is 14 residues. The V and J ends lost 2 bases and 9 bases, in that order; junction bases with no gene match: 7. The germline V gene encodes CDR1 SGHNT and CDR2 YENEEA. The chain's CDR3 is CASSLRQGMGEQFF. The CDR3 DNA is TGTGCCAGCAGCTTAAGACAGGGTATGGGTGAGCAGTTCTTC.

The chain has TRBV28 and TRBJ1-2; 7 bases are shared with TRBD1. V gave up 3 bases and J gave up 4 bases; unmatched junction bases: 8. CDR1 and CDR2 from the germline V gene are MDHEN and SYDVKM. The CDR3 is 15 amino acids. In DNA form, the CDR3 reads TGTGCCAGCAGTTTGGAACAGGGGTGGAGCTATGGCTACACCTTC. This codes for CASSLEQGWSYGYTF.

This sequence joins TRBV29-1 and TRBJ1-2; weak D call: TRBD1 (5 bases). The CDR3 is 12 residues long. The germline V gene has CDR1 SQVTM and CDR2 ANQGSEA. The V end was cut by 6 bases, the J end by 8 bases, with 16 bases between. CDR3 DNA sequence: TGCAGCGTCACGGGATTCGGGGGAGGCTACACCTTC. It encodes CSVTGFGGGYTF.